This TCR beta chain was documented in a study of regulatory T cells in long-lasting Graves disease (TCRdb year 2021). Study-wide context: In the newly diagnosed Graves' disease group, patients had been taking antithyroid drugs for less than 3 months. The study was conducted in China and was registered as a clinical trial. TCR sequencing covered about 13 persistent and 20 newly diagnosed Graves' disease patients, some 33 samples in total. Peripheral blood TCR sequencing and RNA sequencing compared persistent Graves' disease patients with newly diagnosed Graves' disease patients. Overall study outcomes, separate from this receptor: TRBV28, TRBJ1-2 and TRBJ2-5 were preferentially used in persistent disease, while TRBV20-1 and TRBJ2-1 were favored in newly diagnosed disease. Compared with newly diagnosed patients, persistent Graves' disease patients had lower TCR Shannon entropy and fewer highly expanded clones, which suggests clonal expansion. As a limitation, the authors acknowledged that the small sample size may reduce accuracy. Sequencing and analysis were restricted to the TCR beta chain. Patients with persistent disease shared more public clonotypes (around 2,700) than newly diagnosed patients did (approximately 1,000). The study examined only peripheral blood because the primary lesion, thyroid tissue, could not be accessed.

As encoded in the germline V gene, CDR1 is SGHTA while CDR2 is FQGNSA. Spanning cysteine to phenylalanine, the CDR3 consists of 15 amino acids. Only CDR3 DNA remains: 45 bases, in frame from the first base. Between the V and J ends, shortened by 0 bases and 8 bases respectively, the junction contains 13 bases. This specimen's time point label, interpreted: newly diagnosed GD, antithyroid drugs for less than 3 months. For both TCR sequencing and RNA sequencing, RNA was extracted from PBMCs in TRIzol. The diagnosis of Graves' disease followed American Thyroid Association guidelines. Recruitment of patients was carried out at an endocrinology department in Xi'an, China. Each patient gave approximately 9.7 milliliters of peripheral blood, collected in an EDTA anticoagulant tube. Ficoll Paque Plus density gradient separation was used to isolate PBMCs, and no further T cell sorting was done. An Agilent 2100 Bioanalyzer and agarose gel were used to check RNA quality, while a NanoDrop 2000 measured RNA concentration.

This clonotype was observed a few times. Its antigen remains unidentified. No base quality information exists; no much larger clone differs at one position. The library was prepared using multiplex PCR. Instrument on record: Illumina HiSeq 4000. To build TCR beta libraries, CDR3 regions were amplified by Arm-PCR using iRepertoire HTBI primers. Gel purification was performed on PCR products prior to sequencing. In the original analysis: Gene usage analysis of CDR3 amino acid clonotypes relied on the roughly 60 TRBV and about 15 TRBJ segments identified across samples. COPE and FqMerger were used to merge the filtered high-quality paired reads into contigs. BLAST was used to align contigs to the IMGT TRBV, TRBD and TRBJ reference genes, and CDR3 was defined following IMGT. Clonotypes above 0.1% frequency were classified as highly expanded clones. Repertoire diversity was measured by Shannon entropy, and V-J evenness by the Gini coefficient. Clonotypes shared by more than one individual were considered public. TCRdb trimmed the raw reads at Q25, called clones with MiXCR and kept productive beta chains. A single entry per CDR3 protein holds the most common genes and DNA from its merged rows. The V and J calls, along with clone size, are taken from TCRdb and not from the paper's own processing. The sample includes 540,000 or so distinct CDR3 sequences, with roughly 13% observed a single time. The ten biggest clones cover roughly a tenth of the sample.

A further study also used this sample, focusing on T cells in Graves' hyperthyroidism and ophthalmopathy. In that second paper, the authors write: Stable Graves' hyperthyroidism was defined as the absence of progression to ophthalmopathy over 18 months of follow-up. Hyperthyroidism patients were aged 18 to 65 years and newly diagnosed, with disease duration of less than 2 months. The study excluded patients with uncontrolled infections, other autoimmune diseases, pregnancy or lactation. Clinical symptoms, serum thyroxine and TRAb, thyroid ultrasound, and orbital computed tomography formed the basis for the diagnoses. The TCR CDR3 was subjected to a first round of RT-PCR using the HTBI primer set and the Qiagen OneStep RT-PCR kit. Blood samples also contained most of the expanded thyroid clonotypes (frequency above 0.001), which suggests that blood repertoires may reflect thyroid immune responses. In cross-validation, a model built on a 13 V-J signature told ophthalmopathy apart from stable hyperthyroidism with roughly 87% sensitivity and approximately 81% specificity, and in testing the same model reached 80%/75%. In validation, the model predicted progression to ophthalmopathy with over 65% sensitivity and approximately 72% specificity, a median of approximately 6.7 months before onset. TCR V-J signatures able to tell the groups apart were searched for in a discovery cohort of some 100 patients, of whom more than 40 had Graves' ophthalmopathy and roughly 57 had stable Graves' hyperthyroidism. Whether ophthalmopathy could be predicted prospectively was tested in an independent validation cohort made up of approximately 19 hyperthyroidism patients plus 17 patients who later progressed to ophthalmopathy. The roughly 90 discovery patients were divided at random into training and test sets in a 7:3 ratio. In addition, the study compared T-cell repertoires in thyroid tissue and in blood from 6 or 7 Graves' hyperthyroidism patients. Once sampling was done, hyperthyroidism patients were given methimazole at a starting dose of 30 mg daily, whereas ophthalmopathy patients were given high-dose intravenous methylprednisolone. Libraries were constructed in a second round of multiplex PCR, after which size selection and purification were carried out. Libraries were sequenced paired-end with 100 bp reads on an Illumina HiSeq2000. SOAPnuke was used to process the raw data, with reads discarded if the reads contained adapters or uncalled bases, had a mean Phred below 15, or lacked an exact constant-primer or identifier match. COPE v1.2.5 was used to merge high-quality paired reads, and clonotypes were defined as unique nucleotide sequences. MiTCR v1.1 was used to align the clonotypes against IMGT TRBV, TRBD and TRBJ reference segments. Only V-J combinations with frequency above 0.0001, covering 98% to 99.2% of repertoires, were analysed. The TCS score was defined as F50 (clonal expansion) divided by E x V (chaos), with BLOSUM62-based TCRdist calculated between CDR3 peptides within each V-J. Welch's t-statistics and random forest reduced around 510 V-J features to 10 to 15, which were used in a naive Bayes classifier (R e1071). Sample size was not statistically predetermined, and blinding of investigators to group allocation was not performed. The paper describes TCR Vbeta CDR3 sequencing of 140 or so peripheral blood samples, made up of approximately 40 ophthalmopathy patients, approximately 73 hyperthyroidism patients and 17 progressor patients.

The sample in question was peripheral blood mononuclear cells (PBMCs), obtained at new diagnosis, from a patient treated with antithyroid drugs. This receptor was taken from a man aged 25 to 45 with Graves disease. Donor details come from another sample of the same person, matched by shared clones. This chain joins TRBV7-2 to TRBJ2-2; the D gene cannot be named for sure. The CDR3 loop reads CASSLAMALGGELFF. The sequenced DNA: TGTGCCAGCAGCTTAGCGATGGCATTAGGTGGGGAGCTGTTTTTT.